The clone carrying this T cell receptor (beta chain) was seen ten or more times. Its antigen is not known. These data come from a study of T cells in Graves' hyperthyroidism and ophthalmopathy. Study in general: Peripheral blood was drawn at first diagnosis, prior to all treatment.

RNA transcripts yielded amplified TCR beta CDR3 regions. During a first-round RT-PCR of the TCR CDR3, the HTBI primer set was used. Using its own MiXCR run on the multiplex PCR reads, TCRdb lists one record per CDR3 protein. The sample comprises around 210,000 distinct CDR3 sequences, about a sixth of which are singletons, and approximately 56% rests with the top ten. Study-wide findings and caveats: A model using 13 V-J features told ophthalmopathy apart from stable hyperthyroidism.

After removal of 4 bases from V and 7 bases from J, the junction contained 6 bases not matched to a gene. Germline V gene lookup returns CDR1 GTSNPN and CDR2 SVGIG (reference sequence). This CDR3 is built from 15 residues. Every diagnosis used clinical symptoms, serum thyroxine and TRAb, thyroid ultrasound and orbital computed tomography. PBMCs were sourced from more than 9 ml fresh peripheral blood. The sequenced sample was blood. The source is a woman between 45 and 65 years old with Graves' hyperthyroidism. The rearrangement links TRBV30 to TRBJ2-1; 14 nucleotides match TRBD2. In DNA, the CDR3 is TGTGCCTGGACGACTAGCGGGAGGGCCGGAAATGAGCAGTTCTTC. Protein product: CAWTTSGRAGNEQFF.